This T cell receptor (beta chain) was captured in a study of neurological immune-mediated disorders. This clonotype showed up many times. TCRdb ran MiXCR on the 5' RACE reads and lists one entry per CDR3 protein. The sample has under 70,000 distinct CDR3 sequences; about 24% are singletons. Time point in this sample: technical triplicate 2. The TCR originated in a man in his 60s with HTLV-1-associated myelopathy (HAM/TSP). The sequenced sample consisted of PBMCs.

The CDR3, as DNA: TGCGCCAGCAGCTTGGATGGCGGGGAGCTGTTTTTT. Residues: CASSLDGGELFF. The chain combines TRBV5-1 with TRBJ2-2; no clear D gene. CDR1 SGHRS and CDR2 YFSETQ come from the germline V gene. Deletions cut 0 bases from V and 7 bases from J, with 4 bases between. The CDR3 runs to 12 residues.